This T cell receptor beta chain comes out of a study of shared clonotypes between healthy human individuals. Whole-study context: There were three CD4 naive, three CD4 memory, two CD8 naive and one CD8 memory plates per donor.

Cells designated naive CD8 were CD45RO-negative and were positively selected for CCR7, with terminally differentiated effector memory CD45RA+ cells excluded. Donors were healthy HIV-negative adults without recent acute infections or vaccinations. Study results and caveats: Measured sharing among donors was expected to vary with sequencing depth. In the sorted subsets, rarefaction showed sequencing was incomplete despite large depth.

For this clone: The antigen remains undetermined.

Data came from immunoSEQ multiplex PCR; TCRdb stores just in-frame clones and leaves some out. The sample yields nearly 2 million clones, roughly 95% seen once. The CDR3 sequence is 11 residues long. V gave up 5 bases and J gave up 4 bases, with 6 bases separating them. Germline V gene lookup returns CDR1 MNHNS and CDR2 SASEGT. This rearrangement joins TRBV6-1 to TRBJ2-7; D gene uncertain. The material sequenced was naive CD8+ T cells sorted from blood. The TCR sequence derives from a man between 18 and 29 years old in good health. The CDR3: CASSPWYEQYF. In nucleotides, the CDR3 is TGTGCCAGCAGTCCCTGGTACGAGCAGTACTTC.